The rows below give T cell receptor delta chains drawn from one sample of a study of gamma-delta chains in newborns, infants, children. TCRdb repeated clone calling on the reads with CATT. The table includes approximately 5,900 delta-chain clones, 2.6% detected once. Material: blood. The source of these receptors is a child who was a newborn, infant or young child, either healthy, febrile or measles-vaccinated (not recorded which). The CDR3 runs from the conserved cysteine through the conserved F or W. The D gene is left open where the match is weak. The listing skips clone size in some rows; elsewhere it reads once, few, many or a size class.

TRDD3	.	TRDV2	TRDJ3	CACDTVPGDISLGDTRQVFF	TGTGCCTGTGACACCGTGCCTGGGGATATAAGCCTCGGGGACACCCGACAGGTGTTTTTC
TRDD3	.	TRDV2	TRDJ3	CACDILGDNFSSWDTRQMFF	TGTGCCTGTGACATACTGGGGGATAATTTTAGCTCCTGGGACACCCGACAGATGTTTTTC
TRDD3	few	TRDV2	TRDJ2	CACDPLGDIPTAQLFF	TGTGCCTGTGACCCACTGGGGGATATCCCGACAGCACAACTCTTCTTT
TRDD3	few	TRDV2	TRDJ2	CACDALTGGSLTVQLFF	TGTGCCTGTGACGCCCTGACTGGGGGGTCTTTGACAGTACAACTCTTCTTT
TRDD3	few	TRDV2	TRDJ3	CACDTILGDTWDTRQMFF	TGTGCCTGCGACACAATACTGGGGGATACCTGGGACACCCGACAGATGTTTTTC
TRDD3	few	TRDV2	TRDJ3	CACDTVGRGIPDTRQMFF	TGTGCCTGTGACACCGTGGGTAGGGGGATACCCGACACCCGGCAGATGTTTTTC
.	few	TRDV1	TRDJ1	CALGELIVPTSGREDTDKLIF	TGTGCTCTTGGGGAACTAATTGTCCCCACTTCGGGGAGGGAGGACACCGATAAACTCATCTTT
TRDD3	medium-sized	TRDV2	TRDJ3	CACDNTGDSWDTRQMFF	TGTGCCTGTGACAATACTGGGGATTCCTGGGACACCCGACAGATGTTTTTC
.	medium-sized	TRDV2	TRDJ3	CACDTGGPSSWDTRQMFF	TGTGCCTGTGACACCGGGGGACCGAGCTCCTGGGACACCCGACAGATGTTTTTC
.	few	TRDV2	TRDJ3	CACDTGAWSSWDTRQMFF	TGTGCCTGTGACACTGGGGCTTGGAGCTCCTGGGACACCCGACAGATGTTTTTC
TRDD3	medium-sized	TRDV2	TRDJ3	CACDTGGYLSWDTRQMFF	TGTGCCTGTGACACTGGGGGATATCTCTCCTGGGACACCCGACAGATGTTTTTC
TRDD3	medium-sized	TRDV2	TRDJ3	CACDTAVLGDTLSSWDTRQMFF	TGTGCCTGTGACACTGCAGTACTGGGGGATACACTAAGCTCCTGGGACACCCGACAGATGTTTTTC
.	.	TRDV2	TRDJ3	CACDTVGESSWDTRQMFF	TGTGCCTGTGACACCGTTGGGGAGAGCTCCTGGGACACCCGACAGATGTTTTTC
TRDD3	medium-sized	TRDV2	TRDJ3	CACDTVLGDTQDTSWDTRQMFF	TGTGCCTGTGACACCGTACTGGGGGATACGCAGGATACCTCCTGGGACACCCGACAGATGTTTTTC
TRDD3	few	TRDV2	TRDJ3	CACDTADWGIQDTRQMFF	TGTGCCTGTGACACCGCGGACTGGGGGATACAGGACACCCGACAGATGTTTTTC
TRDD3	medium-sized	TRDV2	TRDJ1	CACDEVLGDTMYTDKLIF	TGTGCCTGTGACGAAGTACTGGGGGATACGATGTACACCGATAAACTCATCTTT
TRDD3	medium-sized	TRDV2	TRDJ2	CACDTLGDTTAQLFF	TGTGCCTGTGACACCCTGGGGGATACGACAGCACAACTCTTCTTT
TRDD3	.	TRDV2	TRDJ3	CACDGALGARSSWDTRQMFF	TGTGCCTGTGACGGAGCTCTGGGGGCTCGAAGCTCCTGGGACACCCGACAGATGTTTTTC
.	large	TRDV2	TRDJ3	CACDPGFANSWDTRQMFF	TGTGCCTGTGATCCCGGATTCGCCAACTCCTGGGACACCCGACAGATGTTTTTC
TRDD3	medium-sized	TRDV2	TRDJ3	CACDKVLGDTLSSWDTRQMFF	TGTGCCTGTGACAAAGTACTGGGGGATACGCTGAGCTCCTGGGACACCCGACAGATGTTTTTC
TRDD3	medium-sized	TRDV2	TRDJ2	CACDSLLGDTNLTAQLFF	TGTGCCTGTGACTCCTTACTGGGGGATACAAATTTGACAGCACAACTCTTCTTT
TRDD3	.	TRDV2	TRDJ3	CACGSPLGVRSSWDTRQMFF	TGTGCCTGTGGCTCCCCTCTGGGGGTCCGTAGCTCCTGGGACACCCGACAGATGTTTTTC
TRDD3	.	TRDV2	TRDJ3	CACDTVLGDVSSWDTRQMFF	TGTGCCTGTGACACCGTACTGGGGGACGTTAGCTCCTGGGACACCCGACAGATGTTTTTC
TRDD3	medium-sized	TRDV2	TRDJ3	CACDTVEWGITIGSWDTRQMFF	TGTGCCTGTGACACTGTGGAATGGGGGATTACTATCGGCTCCTGGGACACCCGACAGATGTTTTTC
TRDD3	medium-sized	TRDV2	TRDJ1	CACDVLGVYTDKLIF	TGTGCCTGTGACGTACTGGGGGTTTACACCGATAAACTCATCTTT
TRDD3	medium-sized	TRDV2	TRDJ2	CACDLLGDKKALTAQLFF	TGTGCCTGTGACTTACTGGGGGATAAAAAAGCTTTGACAGCACAACTCTTCTTT
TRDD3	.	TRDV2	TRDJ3	CACDTVKTGGTSLSWDTRQMFF	TGTGCCTGTGACACGGTCAAGACTGGGGGAACCTCCCTTTCCTGGGACACCCGACAGATGTTTTTC
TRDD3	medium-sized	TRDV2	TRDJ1	CACDTVGDNVLIF	TGTGCCTGTGACACCGTAGGGGATAATGTGCTCATCTTT
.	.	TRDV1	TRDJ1	CALGEGHTDKPIF	TGTGCTCTTGGGGAAGGGCACACCGATAAACCCATCTTT
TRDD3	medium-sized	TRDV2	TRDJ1	CACDGIRTDKLIF	TGTGCCTGTGACGGGATACGTACCGATAAACTCATCTTT
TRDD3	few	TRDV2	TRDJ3	CACDPVSTGGTSSWDTRQMFF	TGTGCTTGTGACCCTGTCTCTACTGGGGGAACAAGCTCCTGGGACACCCGACAGATGTTTTTC
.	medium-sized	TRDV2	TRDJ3	CACDTAGTSWDTRQMFF	TGTGCCTGTGACACGGCTGGGACATCCTGGGACACCCGACAGATGTTTTTC
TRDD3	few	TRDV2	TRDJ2	CACDLLGATLTAQLFF	TGTGCCTGTGACCTACTGGGGGCTACTTTGACAGCCCAACTCTTCTTT
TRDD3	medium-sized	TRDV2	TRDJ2	CACDKLGDALTAQLFF	TGTGCCTGTGACAAACTGGGGGATGCTTTGACAGCACAACTCTTCTTT
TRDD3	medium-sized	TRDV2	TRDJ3	CACDTPSTGGYALSWDTRQMFF	TGTGCCTGTGACACTCCTTCTACTGGGGGATACGCGTTATCCTGGGACACCCGACAGATGTTTTTC
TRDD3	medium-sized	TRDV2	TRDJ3	CACDTWGIRSSWDTRQMFF	TGTGCCTGTGACACCTGGGGGATACGCAGCTCCTGGGACACCCGACAGATGTTTTTC
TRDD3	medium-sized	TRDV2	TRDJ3	CACDTPGDTPLSWDTRQMFF	TGTGCCTGTGACACTCCGGGGGATACGCCCCTTTCCTGGGACACCCGACAGATGTTTTTC
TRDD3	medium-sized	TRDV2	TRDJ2	CACDTLGDLTAQLFF	TGTGCCTGTGACACCTTGGGGGATTTGACAGCACAACTCTTCTTT